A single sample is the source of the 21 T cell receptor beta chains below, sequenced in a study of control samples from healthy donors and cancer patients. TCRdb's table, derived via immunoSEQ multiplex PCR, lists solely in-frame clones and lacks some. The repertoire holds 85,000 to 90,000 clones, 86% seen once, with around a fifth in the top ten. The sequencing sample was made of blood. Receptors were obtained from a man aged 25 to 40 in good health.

The CDR3 coding sequence is TGTGCTAGTGGTTTGCCGCTTCCGGGGGAGCAGTACTTC. It specifies CASGLPLPGEQYF. The chain employs TRBV12-5 and TRBJ2-7; the D gene is possibly TRBD2 (5 bases). V was shortened by 2 bases and J by 7 bases, with 12 bases between the two germline ends. CDR3 length: 13 residues. Germline lookup yields CDR1 LGHNT and CDR2 FRNRAP.

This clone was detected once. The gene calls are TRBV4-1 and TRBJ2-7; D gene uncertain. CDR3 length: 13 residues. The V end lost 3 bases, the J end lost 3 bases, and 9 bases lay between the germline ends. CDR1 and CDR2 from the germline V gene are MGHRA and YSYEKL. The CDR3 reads CASSQGRYYEQYF. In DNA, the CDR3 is TGCGCCAGCAGCCAGGGCAGATACTACGAGCAGTACTTC.

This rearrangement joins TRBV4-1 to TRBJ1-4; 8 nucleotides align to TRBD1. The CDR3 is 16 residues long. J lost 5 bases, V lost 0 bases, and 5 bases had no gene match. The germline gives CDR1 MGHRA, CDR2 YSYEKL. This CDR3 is CASSQDRYRGNEKLFF. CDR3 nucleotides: TGCGCCAGCAGCCAAGATAGGTACAGGGGGAATGAAAAACTGTTTTTT.

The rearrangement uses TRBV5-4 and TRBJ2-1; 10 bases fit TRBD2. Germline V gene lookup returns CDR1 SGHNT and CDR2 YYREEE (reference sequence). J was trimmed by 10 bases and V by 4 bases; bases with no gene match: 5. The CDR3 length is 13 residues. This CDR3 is CASSPFSGGEQFF. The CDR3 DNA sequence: TGTGCCAGCAGCCCTTTTAGCGGGGGGGAGCAGTTCTTC. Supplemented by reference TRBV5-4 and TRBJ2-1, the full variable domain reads ETGVTQSPTHLIKTRGQQVTLRCSSQSGHNTVSWYQQALGQGPQFIFQYYREEENGRGNFPPRFSGLQFPNYSSELNVNALELDDSALYLCASSPFSGGEQFFGPGTRLTVL.

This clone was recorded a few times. The CDR3 region is CASSLEARVYTF. The DNA of the CDR3 is TGTGCCAGCAGCTTAGAGGCCAGGGTCTACACCTTC. The V gene is TRBV7-9, the J gene TRBJ1-2, with D maybe TRBD1 (5 bases). Germline V CDR1 and CDR2: SEHNR, FQNEAQ (reference sequence). The CDR3 is 12 amino acids. V was clipped by 1 base and J by 10 bases, with 10 bases between them.

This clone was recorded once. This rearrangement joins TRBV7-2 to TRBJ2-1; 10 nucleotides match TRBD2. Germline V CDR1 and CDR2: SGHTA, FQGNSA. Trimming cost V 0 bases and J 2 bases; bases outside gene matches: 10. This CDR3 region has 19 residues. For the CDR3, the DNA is TGTGCCAGCAGCTTAGCGCCTCTAACTAGCGGGGTTACCTACAATGAGCAGTTCTTC. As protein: CASSLAPLTSGVTYNEQFF.

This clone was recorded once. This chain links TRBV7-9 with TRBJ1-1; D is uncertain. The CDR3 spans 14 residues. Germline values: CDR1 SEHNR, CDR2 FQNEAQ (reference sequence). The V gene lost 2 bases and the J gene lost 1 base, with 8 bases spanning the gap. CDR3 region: CASSLPTANTEAFF. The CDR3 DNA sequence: TGTGCCAGCAGCTTACCGACGGCGAACACTGAAGCTTTCTTT.

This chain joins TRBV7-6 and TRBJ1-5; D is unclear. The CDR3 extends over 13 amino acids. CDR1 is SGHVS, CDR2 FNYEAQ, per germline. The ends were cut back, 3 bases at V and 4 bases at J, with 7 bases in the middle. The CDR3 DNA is TGTGCCAGCAGCTTGGGCAGAAATCAGCCCCAGCATTTT. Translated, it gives CASSLGRNQPQHF.

CDR3 in amino acids: CASSLAASGGTVETQYF. CDR3 nucleotides: TGTGCCAGCAGCTTGGCGGCTAGCGGGGGGACCGTAGAGACCCAGTACTTC. V usage is TRBV7-6 and J usage is TRBJ2-5; 11 positions match TRBD2. V dropped 3 bases and J dropped 4; count of bases not matched to a gene: 10. This CDR3 has 17 residues. The germline gives CDR1 SGHVS, CDR2 FNYEAQ.

The DNA for the CDR3 is TGTGCCAGCAGGAACACTGAAGCTTTCTTT. It is translated as CASRNTEAFF. The V call is TRBV12-3 or TRBV12-4, the J call TRBJ1-1, with unresolved D. V shed 6 bases and J shed 1 base, with 0 bases lying between them. The CDR3 is 10 residues long.

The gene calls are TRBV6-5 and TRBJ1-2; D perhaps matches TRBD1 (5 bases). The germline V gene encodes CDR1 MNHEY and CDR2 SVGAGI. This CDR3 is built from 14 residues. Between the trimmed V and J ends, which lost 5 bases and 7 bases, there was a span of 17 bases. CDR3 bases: TGTGCCAGCAGTCTAGGGGCAGGCGGTAGTGGCTACACCTTC. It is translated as CASSLGAGGSGYTF.

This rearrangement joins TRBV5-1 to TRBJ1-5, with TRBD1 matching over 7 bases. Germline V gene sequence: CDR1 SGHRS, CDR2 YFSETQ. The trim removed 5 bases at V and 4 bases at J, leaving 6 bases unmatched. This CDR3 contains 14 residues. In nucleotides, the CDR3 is TGCGCCAGCAGTACCGGGACAGCAAATCAGCCCCAGCATTTT. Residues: CASSTGTANQPQHF.

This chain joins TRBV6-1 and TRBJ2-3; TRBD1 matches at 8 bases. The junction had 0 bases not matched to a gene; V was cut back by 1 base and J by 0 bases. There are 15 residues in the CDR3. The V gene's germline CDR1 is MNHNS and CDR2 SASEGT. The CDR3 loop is CASSEGQGSTDTQYF. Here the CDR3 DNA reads TGTGCCAGCAGTGAAGGACAGGGGAGCACAGATACGCAGTATTTT.

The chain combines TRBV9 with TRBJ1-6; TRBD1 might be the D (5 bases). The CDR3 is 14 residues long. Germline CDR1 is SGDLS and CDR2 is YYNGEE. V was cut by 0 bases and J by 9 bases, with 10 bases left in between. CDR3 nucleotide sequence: TGTGCCAGCAGCGTAGAAGGGGAGGGTTCACCCCTCCACTTT. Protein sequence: CASSVEGEGSPLHF.

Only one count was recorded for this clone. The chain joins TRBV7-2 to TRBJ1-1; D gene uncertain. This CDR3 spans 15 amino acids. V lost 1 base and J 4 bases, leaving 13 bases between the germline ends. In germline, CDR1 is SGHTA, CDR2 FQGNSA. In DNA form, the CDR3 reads TGTGCCAGCAGCTTAGTGTTGGGGTTTATCACTGAAGCTTTCTTT. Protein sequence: CASSLVLGFITEAFF. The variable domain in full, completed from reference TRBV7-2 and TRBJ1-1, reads GAGVSQSPSNKVTEKGKDVELRCDPISGHTALYWYRQSLGQGLEFLIYFQGNSAPDKSGLPSDRFSAERTGGSVSTLTIQRTQQEDSAVYLCASSLVLGFITEAFFGQGTRLTVV.

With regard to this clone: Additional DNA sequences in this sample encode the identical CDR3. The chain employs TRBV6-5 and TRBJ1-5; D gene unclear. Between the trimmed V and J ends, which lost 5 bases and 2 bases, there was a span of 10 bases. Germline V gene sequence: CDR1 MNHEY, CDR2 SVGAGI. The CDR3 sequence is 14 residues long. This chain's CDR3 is CASSPNGGNQPQHF. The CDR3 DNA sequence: TGTGCCAGCAGTCCAAACGGCGGCAATCAGCCCCAGCATTTT.

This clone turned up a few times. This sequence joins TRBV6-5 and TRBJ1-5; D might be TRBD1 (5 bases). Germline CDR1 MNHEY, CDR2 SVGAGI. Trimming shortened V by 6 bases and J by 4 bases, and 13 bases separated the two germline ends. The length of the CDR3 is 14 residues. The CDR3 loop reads CASSGQGRNQPQHF. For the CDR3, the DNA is TGTGCCAGCAGCGGGCAGGGAAGGAATCAGCCCCAGCATTTT.

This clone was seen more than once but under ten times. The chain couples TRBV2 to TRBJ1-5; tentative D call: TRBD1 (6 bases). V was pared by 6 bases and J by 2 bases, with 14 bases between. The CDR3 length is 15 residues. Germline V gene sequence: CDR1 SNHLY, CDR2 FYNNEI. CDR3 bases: TGTGCCAGCAGCGCACAGGGTGGAGGCAATCAGCCCCAGCATTTT. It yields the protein CASSAQGGGNQPQHF.

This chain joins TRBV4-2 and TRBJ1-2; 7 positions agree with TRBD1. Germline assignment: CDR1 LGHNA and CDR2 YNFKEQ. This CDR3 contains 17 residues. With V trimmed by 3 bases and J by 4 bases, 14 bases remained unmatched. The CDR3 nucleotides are TGTGCCAGCAGCCACCCTCGGGGTGACAGGGACCTCTATGGCTACACCTTC. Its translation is CASSHPRGDRDLYGYTF.

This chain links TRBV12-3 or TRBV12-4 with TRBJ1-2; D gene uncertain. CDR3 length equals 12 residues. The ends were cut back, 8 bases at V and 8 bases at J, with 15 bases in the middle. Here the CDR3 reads CASGPALRGYTF. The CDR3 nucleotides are TGTGCCAGCGGCCCAGCCCTACGAGGCTACACCTTC.

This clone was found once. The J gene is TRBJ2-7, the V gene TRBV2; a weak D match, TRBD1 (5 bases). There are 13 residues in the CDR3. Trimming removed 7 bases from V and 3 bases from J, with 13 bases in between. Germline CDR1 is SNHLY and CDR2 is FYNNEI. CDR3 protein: CASIRQRFYEQYV. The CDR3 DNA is TGTGCCAGCATAAGACAGCGTTTCTACGAGCAGTACGTC.